This TCR beta chain derives from a study of cytomegalovirus exposure and HLA in healthy donors. This CDR3 region has 15 residues. Germline CDR1 SGDLS, CDR2 YYNGEE. The V gene end was trimmed by 0 bases and the J gene end by 10 bases; junction bases not matched to a gene: 7. The primer mix had 60 Vbeta and 13 Jbeta primers. TCRdb keeps only in-frame clones here, not all; method: immunoSEQ multiplex PCR. The sample yields 90,000 to 120,000 clones, over 65% seen once. Study conclusions and caveats: Data from an earlier analysis indicated that most TCR beta V segments were productive either about 87% or about 30% of the time. One variant, a missense change in DCLRE1C, was linked in a later analysis to TCR beta V- and J-gene trimming.

A word on this clone: Its antigen remains unidentified.

The rearrangement links TRBV9 to TRBJ1-2, with TRBD1 matching over 12 bases. The source material was PBMCs. This receptor was taken from a female donor in good health and CMV-seropositive. CDR3 DNA: TGTGCCAGCAGCGTAGAAGGGACAGGGGGCGGGACCTACACCTTC. Its protein product is CASSVEGTGGGTYTF.